The source of this TCR beta chain is a study of blood T cell repertoires in COVID-19. Overall study context: COVID-19 samples, acute and convalescent, were from the United States, Italy and Spain.

This clone has a count of ten or more. The authors' processing: Using reference gene primer amplification, nucleated cell counts were estimated. Clones were read by immunoSEQ multiplex PCR, and TCRdb kept only the in-frame ones, dropping some. The V and J calls and clone size were taken over from that table, and D and trimming were inferred from the DNA. The data show around 120,000 clones, approximately 80% seen once. The source material was peripheral blood. The origin of this receptor is an older man with active or convalescent COVID-19.

The CDR3 protein is CAWSVEANYGYTF. Here the CDR3 DNA reads TGTGCCTGGAGCGTGGAGGCCAACTATGGCTACACCTTC. V gene TRBV30 combines with J gene TRBJ1-2; no firm D call. The CDR3 spans 13 residues. The ends were cut back, 3 bases at V and 2 bases at J, with 10 bases in the middle. Germline values: CDR1 GTSNPN, CDR2 SVGIG (reference sequence). The variable domain in full, with the rest retrieved from reference TRBV30 and TRBJ1-2, is SQTIHQWPATLVQPVGSPLSLECTVEGTSNPNLYWYRQAAGRGLQLLFYSVGIGQISSEVPQNLSASRPQDRQFILSSKKLLLSDSGFYLCAWSVEANYGYTFGSGTRLTVV.